Shown below are 13 T cell receptor beta chains from a single sample sequenced in a study of lymphopenia after photon versus proton radiotherapy. Assay: immunoSEQ multiplex PCR; the TCRdb copy retains only in-frame clones and omits some. The profile shows 150,000 to 200,000 clones, 70% to 90% of them singletons. Sequences were derived from peripheral blood, sampled from a patient treated with photon-based radiotherapy. Receptors originate from a man in his fifties with gastric cancer.

V usage is TRBV7-9 and J usage is TRBJ1-1, with D possibly matching TRBD1 (5 bases). The germline V gene encodes CDR1 SEHNR and CDR2 FQNEAQ (reference sequence). V lost 4 bases, J lost 1 base, and 19 bases lay in between. This CDR3 has 17 residues. The chain's CDR3 is CASSSRQRTLWNTEAFF. In nucleotides, the CDR3 is TGTGCCAGCAGCTCCAGACAGCGCACTTTATGGAACACTGAAGCTTTCTTT.

V is TRBV30 and J is TRBJ2-1; D uncertain. This CDR3 has 14 residues. CDR1 is GTSNPN, CDR2 SVGIG, per germline (reference sequence). Trimming left V 2 bases short and J 7 bases short, with 15 bases between. The CDR3 region has the DNA TGTGCCTGGAGTAGAGACCAAGTGATTAATGAGCAGTTCTTC. Amino acid sequence: CAWSRDQVINEQFF.

The chain carries TRBV7-9 and TRBJ2-1, with 10 nucleotides matching TRBD2. The CDR3 sequence is 16 residues long. Looked up from germline, CDR1 is SEHNR and CDR2 is FQNEAQ (reference sequence). The V gene end was trimmed by 1 base and the J gene end by 7 bases; junction bases not matched to a gene: 7. CDR3 sequence (DNA): TGTGCCAGCAGCTTAGGGCTAGCGGGAGTCGGGAATGAGCAGTTCTTC. Encoded protein: CASSLGLAGVGNEQFF. The full variable domain, with the rest looked up from reference TRBV7-9 and TRBJ2-1, is DTGVSQNPRHKITKRGQNVTFRCDPISEHNRLYWYRQTLGQGPEFLTYFQNEAQLEKSRLLSDRFSAERPKGSFSTLEIQRTEQGDSAMYLCASSLGLAGVGNEQFFGPGTRLTVL.

The chain employs TRBV7-9 and TRBJ2-1; D not certain. V lost 0 bases and J 3 bases, leaving 12 bases between the germline ends. The CDR3 is made up of 16 amino acids. Germline V gene lookup returns CDR1 SEHNR and CDR2 FQNEAQ (reference sequence). CDR3 sequence reads: CASSLALTASYNEQFF. The CDR3 DNA sequence: TGTGCCAGCAGCTTAGCCCTTACAGCGAGCTACAATGAGCAGTTCTTC.

V is TRBV5-1 and J is TRBJ2-1; 12 bases match TRBD2. Germline CDR1 reads SGHRS; CDR2 reads YFSETQ. The ends lost 1 base at V and 5 bases at J; junction bases unmatched: 1. The CDR3 contains 15 residues. The CDR3 DNA is TGCGCCAGCAGCTTGTGGACTAGCGGGAACAATGAGCAGTTCTTC. Its protein product is CASSLWTSGNNEQFF.

The chain recombines TRBV18 with TRBJ2-2, with a weak D call TRBD1 (5 bases). The germline gives CDR1 KGHSH, CDR2 LQKENI. Between the trimmed V and J ends, which lost 3 bases and 5 bases, there was a span of 22 bases. CDR3 length equals 18 residues. The CDR3 DNA is TGTGCCAGCTCACCTAAACAACCCATCCAGGGTAGAACCGGGGAGCTGTTTTTT. As protein: CASSPKQPIQGRTGELFF.

DNA of the CDR3: TGTGCCAGTACCCCACTGGGGGGTGGCTATGGCTACACCTTC. The encoded protein is CASTPLGGGYGYTF. The chain links TRBV19 to TRBJ1-2; D is possibly TRBD1 (5 bases). Germline V gene data show CDR1 as LNHDA and CDR2 as SQIVND (reference sequence). Trimming shortened V by 7 bases and J by 4 bases, and 16 bases separated the two germline ends. This CDR3 spans 14 amino acids. The entire variable domain, with the rest obtained from reference TRBV19 and TRBJ1-2, is as follows: DGGITQSPKYLFRKEGQNVTLSCEQNLNHDAMYWYRQDPGQGLRLIYYSQIVNDFQKGDIAEGYSVSREKKESFPLTVTSAQKNPTAFYLCASTPLGGGYGYTFGSGTRLTVV.

The rearrangement joins TRBV7-9 to TRBJ1-2, with a tentative D call TRBD1 (6 bases). The CDR3 runs 15 residues. V was trimmed by 5 bases and J by 5 bases, leaving 18 bases between them. Looked up from germline, CDR1 is SEHNR and CDR2 is FQNEAQ (reference sequence). CDR3: CASSPPGGAKYGYTF. CDR3 coding DNA: TGTGCCAGCAGCCCGCCGGGGGGGGCAAAGTATGGCTACACCTTC.

V and J are TRBV12-5 and TRBJ2-3, with D possibly being TRBD2 (6 bases). Trimming pared 4 bases from V and 0 bases from J, leaving 11 bases between. This CDR3 has 15 amino acids. In germline, CDR1 is LGHNT, CDR2 FRNRAP. The CDR3 region has the DNA TGTGCTAGTGGTTCCTCCGGGACTAGCACAGATACGCAGTATTTT. Encoded protein: CASGSSGTSTDTQYF.

The J gene is TRBJ2-3, the V gene TRBV10-1, with D unclear. With 3 bases removed from V and 2 bases from J, the gap between germline ends came to 9 bases. Germline V lookup: CDR1 WNHNN, CDR2 SYGVQD (reference sequence). The CDR3 extends over 14 amino acids. Here the CDR3 reads CASSEQRPTDTQYF. CDR3 nucleotides: TGCGCCAGCAGTGAACAGAGGCCCACAGATACGCAGTATTTT.

CDR3 loop: CASSRRDTGNYGYTF. DNA of the CDR3: TGTGCCAGTAGCCGCCGGGACACCGGGAACTATGGCTACACCTTC. The chain has TRBV19 and TRBJ1-2, with D perhaps TRBD1 (6 bases). The germline V gene has CDR1 LNHDA and CDR2 SQIVND (reference sequence). CDR3 size: 15 residues. The V end lost 6 bases, the J end lost 2 bases, and 16 bases lay between the germline ends.

This clone appeared a few times. The CDR3 region is CASTETGRRSGNTIYF. CDR3 coding DNA: TGTGCCAGTACAGAAACAGGGCGCCGCTCTGGAAACACCATATATTTT. This chain links TRBV19 with TRBJ1-3; D is possibly TRBD1 (6 bases). This CDR3 region has 16 residues. The germline V and J ends were trimmed by 7 bases and 0 bases, with 16 bases remaining between them. Germline assignment: CDR1 LNHDA and CDR2 SQIVND (reference sequence). The full variable domain, completed using reference TRBV19 and TRBJ1-3, is DGGITQSPKYLFRKEGQNVTLSCEQNLNHDAMYWYRQDPGQGLRLIYYSQIVNDFQKGDIAEGYSVSREKKESFPLTVTSAQKNPTAFYLCASTETGRRSGNTIYFGEGSWLTVV.

There are a few counts of this clone. The chain employs TRBV11-3 and TRBJ2-1; TRBD1 matches 8 bases. With V trimmed by 0 bases and J by 7 bases, 8 bases remained unmatched. The CDR3 runs to 16 residues. Germline CDR1 is SGHNT and CDR2 is YENEEA. Here the CDR3 DNA reads TGTGCCAGCAGCTTAGATGGAACAGGGGGTATGAATGAGCAGTTCTTC. It specifies CASSLDGTGGMNEQFF.